The entry that follows covers one TCR beta chain sequence. The data were obtained in a study of blood T cell repertoires in COVID-19. From germline, CDR1 is SGHDT and CDR2 YYEEEE. V lost 4 bases to trimming and J lost 6 bases, with 19 bases between them. This CDR3 has 16 amino acids. The table came from immunoSEQ multiplex PCR; TCRdb's copy has only in-frame clones and leaves some out. This sample has tens of thousands of clones; 60% to 85% occur once, and the top ten carry roughly a quarter. Sequenced: peripheral blood. The chain employs TRBV5-6 and TRBJ1-4, with D uncertain. The TCR originated in a human donor in a cohort sampled during active COVID-19. CDR3 sequence: CASSETGRQRDEKLFF. CDR3 nucleotide sequence: TGTGCCAGCAGCGAAACTGGGCGTCAGAGGGATGAAAAACTGTTTTTT.